The 3 T cell receptor beta chains below all came from one sample that was sequenced in a study of cytomegalovirus exposure and HLA in healthy donors. With 60 Vbeta and 13 Jbeta primers, the PCR was carried out. This table comes from immunoSEQ multiplex PCR, and its TCRdb copy is limited to in-frame clones, with some not included. The data show some 190,000 clones, 8.5% to 10% seen once. The sample taken for sequencing was PBMCs. These receptors came from a woman aged 25-40 years in good health and CMV-seropositive.

This clone turned up a few times. This sequence joins TRBV5-1 and TRBJ2-1; 12 bases are a match to TRBD2. This CDR3 is 15 amino acids long. Germline lookup yields CDR1 SGHRS and CDR2 YFSETQ. The trim removed 4 bases at V and 6 bases at J, leaving 5 bases unmatched. CDR3 region: CASSTGLAGTNEQFF. CDR3 DNA: TGCGCCAGCAGCACGGGACTAGCGGGTACCAATGAGCAGTTCTTC.

The CDR3 region has the DNA TGCAGCGTTTCGGGGAGCGGAACTGAAGCTTTCTTT. Protein: CSVSGSGTEAFF. The V and J genes are TRBV29-1 and TRBJ1-1; D is undetermined. The CDR3 covers 12 residues. Deletions cut 5 bases from V and 5 bases from J, with 12 bases between. Germline-derived CDR1 and CDR2 are SQVTM and ANQGSEA.

With regard to this clone: An end of the junction does not agree with germline; a read error may underlie this. The J gene is TRBJ2-5, the V gene TRBV29-1; D uncertain. The J call is uncertain, as TRBJ2-7 better fits the DNA end. There are 11 residues in the CDR3. Germline V lookup: CDR1 SQVTM, CDR2 ANQGSEA. CDR3 sequence (DNA): TGCAGCGCCTCGGGTTCCTCCGAGCAGTACTTC. It encodes CSASGSSEQYF.